This T cell receptor beta chain was found in a study of blood T cell repertoires in COVID-19 (dated by TCRdb to 2020 to 2021). General notes on the study: Samples from collaborators originated in the United States, Italy and Spain and spanned both the acute and convalescent phases of COVID-19. The prospective study material was composed of cDNA or gDNA derived from T cells, B-cell-depleted T cells, or PBMCs. Deeply sampled blood TCRbeta repertoires from subjects exposed to, actively infected with, or recovered from COVID-19 were included in the dataset. The repertoires were released in a freely available public database intended as a resource for research on the immune response to SARS-CoV-2. The samples were drawn from two sources: the first 160 participants of the ongoing ImmuneRACE study, and 950 to 1,500 subjects contributed by 6 global collaborators. Sample metadata almost always included a de-identified subject ID, COVID-19 status, age in years and sex. Where available, HLA class I and class II types were obtained from metadata supplied by the sample provider rather than from assay-based typing.

The full study reports these points: Clinical and demographic metadata were provided uncurated, with the amount varying by source and participant.

Whole blood was collected in K2EDTA tubes by collaborating institutions according to the institutions' own protocols. For TCRbeta analysis, collaborators shipped samples in one of three forms: frozen whole blood, isolated PBMCs, or DNA extracted from either of those sample types. The germline V gene yields MNHEY for CDR1 and SVGEGT for CDR2. Trimming takes 4 bases from V and 6 bases from J, and the germline ends sit 16 bases apart. The CDR3 holds 15 amino acids from the cysteine to the phenylalanine. The sequence is cut down to CDR3 DNA, 45 bases in frame from base 1. TCRbeta CDR3 regions were amplified from genomic DNA using the immunoSEQ Assay, a bias-controlled multiplex PCR. The authors processed their data as follows. The number of nucleated cells in each sample was estimated from the amplification of reference gene primers within the assay. To quantify the absolute abundance of each unique TCRbeta CDR3 rearrangement, sequence reads were collapsed and filtered. For each sample, productive Simpson clonality was calculated as the square root of Simpson's diversity index over productive rearrangements. The immuneACCESS repertoire file appears here via TCRdb, limited to in-frame rearrangements. These files lack a portion of the clones; in checked studies, under half of the deficit traces to unresolved V genes, and the cause of the others is not known. V and J calls and clone size are given by that table; D and trimming were obtained from the DNA. Within this sample are 100,000 to 120,000 clones, with about 85% of them counted one time only. The top ten clonotypes cover around 13% of the sample.

Remarks on this clone: Its antigen is currently not known. No much larger clone exists at a distance of one base, and base qualities are not known.

This sequence uses TRBV6-2 or TRBV6-3 and TRBJ1-5; the D segment could be TRBD1, given 6 matching bases. The sequenced material came from peripheral blood. The source of this sequence is a human donor in a cohort sampled during active COVID-19. The CDR3 protein: CASSFHREGSQPQHF. The DNA sequence is TGTGCCAGCAGTTTCCACAGGGAAGGTAGTCAGCCCCAGCATTTT.